This entry concerns a single TCR beta chain. Germline CDR1 reads GTSNPN; CDR2 reads SVGIG (reference sequence). The V and J ends lost 5 bases and 0 bases, in that order; junction bases with no gene match: 6. This CDR3 spans 14 amino acids. This entry belongs to a study of T cell changes during pregnancy in multiple sclerosis. Using immunoSEQ multiplex PCR, the repertoire was profiled, and TCRdb retains in-frame clones only, with some absent. The sample records approximately 50,000 clones, around 92% being singletons. This sequence joins TRBV30 and TRBJ2-7, with 8 bases identical to TRBD2. The TCR sequence derives from a female donor with multiple sclerosis, enrolled in a pregnancy study. Material: CD4+ T cells from peripheral blood mononuclear cells, obtained in the third trimester of pregnancy. In nucleotides, the CDR3 is TGTGCCTGGGCCCGGGGGGGAGGCTCCTACGAGCAGTACTTC. This gives the protein CAWARGGGSYEQYF.